This TCR beta chain was found in a study of human T cells and chemical hapten exposure. Overall study findings and caveats: With DPC sensitization, TCRs exceeding 1 in 1000 frequency showed no change. Among expanded TCRs, significantly more large CDR3 similarity clusters formed than among controls.

As concerns this clonotype: Its antigen is not known.

The V gene end was trimmed by 0 bases and the J gene end by 2 bases; junction bases not matched to a gene: 4. The CDR3 sequence is 16 residues long. Looked up from germline, CDR1 is LGHNA and CDR2 is YNFKEQ. TCRdb ran MiXCR on the RACE reads and lists one entry per CDR3 protein. Of 180,000 or so distinct CDR3 sequences listed, around 22% are singletons. Stated time point: patch test 1, 2 weeks after DPC sensitization. Treatment noted: therapeutic diphenylcyclopropenone sensitization with weekly scalp DPC. Researchers sampled blood before each patch test went on. This receptor was taken from a woman aged 50 to 65 with alopecia areata. Some clones in this sample may be carry-over from other donors' samples. The sequenced sample was whole blood, obtained in connection with sensitization to the hapten diphenylcyclopropenone (DPC). The chain carries TRBV4-2 and TRBJ1-3, with 7 positions matching TRBD1. The CDR3 DNA reads TGTGCCAGCAGCCAAGAGACAGGGATGCCTGGAAACACCATATATTTT. Encoded protein: CASSQETGMPGNTIYF.